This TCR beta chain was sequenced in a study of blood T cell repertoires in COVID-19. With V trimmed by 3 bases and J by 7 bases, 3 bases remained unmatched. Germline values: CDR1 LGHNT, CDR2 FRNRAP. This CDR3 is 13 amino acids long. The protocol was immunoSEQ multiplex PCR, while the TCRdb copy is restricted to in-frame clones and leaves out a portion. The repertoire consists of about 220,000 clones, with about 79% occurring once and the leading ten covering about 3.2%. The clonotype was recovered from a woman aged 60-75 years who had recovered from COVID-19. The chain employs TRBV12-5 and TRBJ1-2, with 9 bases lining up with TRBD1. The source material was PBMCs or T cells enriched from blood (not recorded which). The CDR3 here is CASGLQGALGYTF. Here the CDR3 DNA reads TGTGCTAGTGGTTTACAGGGGGCGCTTGGCTACACCTTC.